Listed below are T cell receptor beta chains from one sample, sequenced in a study of Graves' ophthalmopathy and Graves' hyperthyroidism. TCRdb itself ran the multiplex PCR reads through MiXCR, one entry per CDR3 protein. The sample consists of fewer than 350,000 distinct CDR3 sequences, roughly 16% of them appearing once. Sample: peripheral blood. These receptors were collected from an adult man with Graves' ophthalmopathy. CDR3s leave out the opening cysteine and the closing phenylalanine or tryptophan.

TRBV30	TRBJ2-4	AWSQGQGDIQY
TRBV10-1	TRBJ2-5	ASSVRASSVAETQY
TRBV4-2	TRBJ2-5	ASSQWGGGAIQPQETQY
TRBV3-1	TRBJ2-7	ASSPSRQGTTY
TRBV12-3/TRBV12-4	TRBJ2-7	ASSPTVGGLAGSEQY
TRBV28	TRBJ2-7	ASSFQTSGGQQY
TRBV30	TRBJ2-5	AWSGAGQNQETQY
TRBV11-2	TRBJ1-1	ASSLLWGGGEAF
TRBV12-3/TRBV12-4	TRBJ2-5	ASRDPSGGEQETQY
TRBV20-1	TRBJ2-7	SATRDNSGRAYEQY
TRBV12-3/TRBV12-4	TRBJ1-5	ASTQDFDSNQPQH
TRBV14	TRBJ1-6	ASSRTGAFYNSPLH
TRBV5-1	TRBJ1-5	ASSFDGNQPQH
TRBV6-5	TRBJ2-7	ASSYRTFYEQY
TRBV6-5	TRBJ1-1	ASSYSRGGAAF
TRBV19	TRBJ1-5	ASSIYRDWDQPQH
TRBV5-6	TRBJ1-1	ASRRGSRPEAF
TRBV7-2	TRBJ1-1	ASSQSPGHSTEAF
TRBV20-1	TRBJ2-7	SASDRVTYEQY
TRBV2	TRBJ2-7	ASTQPGGTYYEQY
TRBV19	TRBJ1-1	ASSIQGRGTEAF
TRBV13	TRBJ2-4	ASSFKKGADIQY
TRBV6-5	TRBJ2-5	ASSYKGGKETQY
TRBV7-8	TRBJ2-7	ASSLSRGTYEQY
TRBV15	TRBJ1-1	ATSRRGQGSGKAEAF
TRBV6-5	TRBJ1-5	ASSRDRASNQPQH
TRBV6-5	TRBJ2-5	ASSSRLAGVNQETQY
TRBV19	TRBJ2-5	ASSKSSGRKETQY
TRBV9	TRBJ2-5	ASSALGQFQETQY
TRBV19	TRBJ1-6	ASSMSAGRNSPLH
TRBV30	TRBJ2-6	AWSVSSGANVLT
TRBV5-6	TRBJ1-2	ASSFGGETYGYT
TRBV12-3/TRBV12-4	TRBJ2-7	ASSLTASYEQY
TRBV11-2	TRBJ2-7	ASSTRGPSYEQY
TRBV20-1	TRBJ2-5	SARDRSSGGSETQY
TRBV7-9	TRBJ2-5	ASSGGTVGTQY
TRBV2	TRBJ2-5	ASSSERQETQY
TRBV12-3/TRBV12-4	TRBJ2-2	ASSFWANTGELF
TRBV6-1	TRBJ1-2	ASTLRFGVDGYT
TRBV6-2/TRBV6-3	TRBJ2-7	ASSLRQTKYSSYEQY
TRBV28	TRBJ1-1	ASRVPIPGDEAF
TRBV6-1	TRBJ1-6	ASRGQGSYNSPLH
TRBV5-1	TRBJ1-1	ASSFSFREAF